This T cell receptor beta chain was recorded in a study of kidney transplant recipient with SARS-CoV-2 infection. This clonotype was recorded at least ten times. TCRdb recomputed calls from the reads with MiXCR, one row per CDR3 protein. The data hold some 220,000 distinct CDR3 sequences, with under 35% observed a single time. This CDR3 has 17 amino acids. Trimming pared 5 bases from V and 0 bases from J, leaving 17 bases between. Germline loops: CDR1 MNHNY, CDR2 SVGAGI (reference sequence). The sequencing here drew on a blood sample, taken at baseline and around day 120 from a kidney transplant recipient. V usage is TRBV6-6 and J usage is TRBJ1-5; tentatively, D is TRBD1 (5 bases). The source is a young adult male patient who had COVID-19 and was a kidney transplant recipient. Some T cells may be provided by the graft donor. The CDR3 bases are TGTGCCAGCAGTGATATGCTTACAGGTTATAGCAATCAGCCCCAGCATTTT. This codes for CASSDMLTGYSNQPQHF.